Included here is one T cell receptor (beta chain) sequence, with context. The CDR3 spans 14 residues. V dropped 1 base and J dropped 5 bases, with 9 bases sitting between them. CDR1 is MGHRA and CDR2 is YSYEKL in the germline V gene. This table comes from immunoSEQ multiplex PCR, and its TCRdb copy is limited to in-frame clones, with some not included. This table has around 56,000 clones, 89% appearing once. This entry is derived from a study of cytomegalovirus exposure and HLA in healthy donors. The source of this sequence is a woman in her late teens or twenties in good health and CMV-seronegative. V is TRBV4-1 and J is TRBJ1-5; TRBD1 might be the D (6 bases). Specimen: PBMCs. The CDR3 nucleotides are TGCGCCAGCAGCCAAGTCAGGGGAGATCAGCCCCAGCATTTT. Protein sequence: CASSQVRGDQPQHF.